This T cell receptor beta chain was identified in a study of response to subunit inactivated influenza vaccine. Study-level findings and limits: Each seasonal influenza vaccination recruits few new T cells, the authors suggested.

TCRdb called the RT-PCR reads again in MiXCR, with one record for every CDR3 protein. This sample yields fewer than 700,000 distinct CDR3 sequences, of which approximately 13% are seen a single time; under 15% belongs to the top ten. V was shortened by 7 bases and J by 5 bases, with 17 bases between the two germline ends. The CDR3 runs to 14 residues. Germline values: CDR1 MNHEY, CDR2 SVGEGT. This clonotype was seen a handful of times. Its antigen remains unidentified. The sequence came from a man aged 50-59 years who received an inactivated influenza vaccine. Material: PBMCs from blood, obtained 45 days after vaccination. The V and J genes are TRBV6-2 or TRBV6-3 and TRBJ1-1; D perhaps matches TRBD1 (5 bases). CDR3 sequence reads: CASTYFYGGTEAFF. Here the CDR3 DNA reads TGTGCCAGCACCTACTTTTACGGGGGGACTGAAGCTTTCTTT.